This TCR beta chain originates from a study of Ad26.COV2.S vaccination and SARS-CoV-2 variants. TCRdb's table, derived via immunoSEQ multiplex PCR, lists solely in-frame clones and lacks some. Of about 280,000 clones in the sample, 87% were seen once. V gave up 4 bases and J gave up 5 bases, with 14 bases separating them. CDR3 length equals 14 residues. Germline assignment: CDR1 MNHEY and CDR2 SVGAGI. As to treatment: about 20 received Ad26.COV2.S at low or high dose, single or two shots; several received placebo; per-sample allocation not given. Sampling was performed 63 days after the first vaccine or placebo injection. Study-level findings and limits: Substantial breadth was reportedly displayed by spike-specific CD8+ and CD4+ T cell responses after vaccination. Total T cell responses, in the TCR breadth and depth analyses, may have been underestimated.

To note about this clone: What it binds is unknown.

This clonotype originated in a person aged 18 to 65 who received the Ad26.COV2.S COVID-19 vaccine or a placebo. Source: peripheral blood, taken in a trial of Ad26.COV2.S vaccine versus placebo. The chain recombines TRBV6-5 with TRBJ1-1; D perhaps matches TRBD1 (5 bases). The CDR3 loop is CASSSGGRGTEAFF. The CDR3 coding sequence is TGTGCCAGCAGTTCCGGGGGGAGAGGGACTGAAGCTTTCTTT.